This TCR beta chain was sequenced for a study of long-term antiretroviral therapy in people with HIV. Per the germline V gene, CDR1 is SGHAT and CDR2 is FQNNGV. The CDR3 runs 12 residues. Between the trimmed V and J ends, which lost 4 bases and 7 bases, there was a span of 10 bases. Running of the v3.0 immunoSEQ assay took place at survey level. The data were produced by immunoSEQ multiplex PCR, yet TCRdb's version contains in-frame clones alone and is incomplete. The sample holds approximately 26,000 clones, approximately 90% seen once. This clone was picked up a small number of times. The rearrangement joins TRBV11-2 to TRBJ1-1; D possibly corresponds to TRBD1 (5 bases). The sequenced sample was unsorted PBMCs, obtained 3.1 years after starting antiretroviral therapy. This receptor was taken from a man between 18 and 29 years old with HIV. CDR3 amino acids: CASSSSGIEAFF. The CDR3 nucleotides are TGTGCCAGCAGCTCGTCAGGGATTGAAGCTTTCTTT.